The 19 T cell receptor beta chains given below trace back to one sample, sequenced in a study of identical twins. TCRdb fed the 5' RACE reads into MiXCR, producing one record per CDR3 protein. The repertoire holds more than 1.5 million distinct CDR3 sequences, less than 40% seen once, with about 0.27% in the top ten. Specimen: cord blood. These receptors came from a newborn girl in good health.

The chain carries TRBV5-1 and TRBJ2-1; 7 nucleotides line up with TRBD2. V dropped 7 bases and J dropped 1; count of bases not matched to a gene: 5. This CDR3 contains 14 residues. Germline assignment: CDR1 SGHRS and CDR2 YFSETQ. The CDR3: CASCLAASYNEQFF. CDR3 DNA sequence: TGCGCCAGCTGCCTAGCGGCTTCCTACAATGAGCAGTTCTTC.

This clonotype has at least ten counts. One end of the junction is discordant with germline, which a read error may explain. The chain recombines TRBV29-1 with TRBJ2-1; D ambiguous. The CDR3 contains 11 residues. CDR1 is SQVTM and CDR2 is ANQGSEA in the germline V gene. The CDR3 region is CSVEGYNEQFF. The CDR3 DNA reads TGCAGCGTCGAAGGCTACAATGAGCAGTTCTTC.

The chain links TRBV5-1 to TRBJ2-2, with TRBD2 identical over 7 bases. The germline V gene encodes CDR1 SGHRS and CDR2 YFSETQ. With 1 base clipped from V and 0 bases from J, the junction kept 9 bases outside the gene matches. The CDR3 contains 18 residues. The CDR3 nucleotides read TGCGCCAGCAGCTTGAGGGCGGGCGGGAGATCGAACACCGGGGAGCTGTTTTTT. Protein sequence: CASSLRAGGRSNTGELFF.

The genes are TRBV9 and TRBJ2-3; D tentatively reads TRBD1 or TRBD2 (5 bases each). From germline, CDR1 is SGDLS and CDR2 YYNGEE. V lost 0 bases to trimming and J lost 2 bases, with 10 bases between them. This CDR3 contains 15 residues. The CDR3 is CASSVVGTPTDTQYF. The CDR3 region has the DNA TGTGCCAGCAGCGTAGTTGGGACCCCCACAGATACGCAGTATTTT.

The chain has TRBV6-2 or TRBV6-3 and TRBJ1-6; unclear D gene. V was clipped by 6 bases and J by 8 bases, with 8 bases between them. Germline-derived CDR1 and CDR2 are MNHEY and SVGEGT. There are 12 residues in the CDR3. The CDR3 bases are TGTGCCAGCAGAGCCCAGTATTCACCCCTCCACTTT. Translation gives CASRAQYSPLHF.

This clonotype was counted a few times. J is TRBJ2-5 and V is TRBV9; TRBD2 matches 11 bases. The junction had 5 bases not matched to a gene; V was cut back by 4 bases and J by 3 bases. Germline V CDR1 and CDR2: SGDLS, YYNGEE. The CDR3 loop spans 15 amino acids. The CDR3 DNA reads as TGTGCCAGCAGCCGGTTAGCGGGGGGGGAAGAGACCCAGTACTTC. This gives the protein CASSRLAGGEETQYF.

The CDR3 is CASSRDRGSEAFF. The CDR3 DNA is TGTGCCAGCAGCCGGGACAGGGGCTCTGAAGCTTTCTTT. The gene calls are TRBV4-2 and TRBJ1-1, with 10 bases lining up with TRBD1. Germline V CDR1 and CDR2: LGHNA, YNFKEQ. V shed 4 bases, J shed 6 bases, and the junction held 2 bases outside the gene matches. The CDR3 runs 13 residues.

The J gene is TRBJ1-4, the V gene TRBV20-1; 7 nucleotides match TRBD1. Germline V gene data show CDR1 as DFQATT and CDR2 as SNEGSKA (reference sequence). The V segment lost 2 bases and the J segment 7 bases; nucleotides outside the gene matches: 10. This CDR3 has 15 amino acids. The CDR3 loop is CSARNFQGVGEKLFF. The DNA for the CDR3 is TGCAGTGCTAGAAACTTCCAGGGGGTGGGTGAAAAACTGTTTTTT.

The rearrangement links TRBV5-1 to TRBJ2-1; 13 bases are shared with TRBD2. The J call may be wrong; the DNA end is better matched by TRBJ2-7. CDR1 is SGHRS and CDR2 is YFSETQ in the germline V gene. This CDR3 has 15 amino acids. The CDR3 DNA reads as TGCGCCAGCAGCTGGACTAGCGGGAGTGGAAATGAGCAGTACTTC. It translates to CASSWTSGSGNEQYF.

This clonotype was counted between two and nine times. The V call is TRBV28, the J call TRBJ1-3, with TRBD1 identical over 8 bases. V was clipped by 4 bases and J by 0 bases; unmatched bases: 5. CDR1 and CDR2 from the germline V gene are MDHEN and SYDVKM. The CDR3 totals 16 residues. The CDR3 sequence: CASSYLGTGSGNTIYF. Here the CDR3 DNA reads TGTGCCAGCAGTTACCTGGGGACAGGCTCTGGAAACACCATATATTTT.

Worth noting for this clonotype: A much larger clone lies a single base off, so this may be a read error. This rearrangement joins TRBV3-1 to TRBJ1-2, with 9 nucleotides matching TRBD1. V lost 3 bases and J lost 4; bases outside the gene matches: 6. Germline-derived CDR1 and CDR2 are LGHDT and YNNKEL (reference sequence). The CDR3 contains 15 residues. The DNA of the CDR3 is TGTGCCAGCAGCCAGGACAGGGGAGCTATCTATGGCTACACCTTC. It encodes CASSQDRGAIYGYTF. The complete variable domain, with remaining parts taken from reference TRBV3-1 and TRBJ1-2, reads DTAVSQTPKYLVTQMGNDKSIKCEQNLGHDTMYWYKQDSKKFLKIMFSYNNKELIINETVPNRFSPKSPDKAHLNLHINSLELGDSAVYFCASSQDRGAIYGYTFGSGTRLTVV.

This clonotype was detected only a few times. V gene TRBV12-3 or TRBV12-4 combines with J gene TRBJ2-7; 14 positions match TRBD2. V lost 6 bases and J lost 7; bases outside the gene matches: 8. The CDR3 is made up of 15 amino acids. CDR3 sequence reads: CASSTGTSGSKEQYF. As DNA, the CDR3 is TGTGCCAGCAGCACCGGGACTAGCGGGAGTAAAGAGCAGTACTTC.

A note on this clonotype: A junction end diverges from the germline sequence, so it may reflect a read error. This chain uses TRBV6-6 with TRBJ2-3; the D gene is possibly TRBD2 (6 bases). The CDR3 extends over 15 amino acids. From germline, CDR1 is MNHNY and CDR2 SVGAGI (reference sequence). The CDR3 nucleotides are TGTGCCGGCAGTTACTCGGGGACTTCCACAGATACGCAGTATTTT. This gives the protein CAGSYSGTSTDTQYF.

The sample holds a few counts of this clonotype. This chain uses TRBV25-1 with TRBJ1-4, with D unresolved. This CDR3 is built from 15 residues. The V end was cut by 5 bases, the J end by 0 bases, with 10 bases between. From germline, CDR1 is MGHDK and CDR2 SYGVNS. CDR3 coding DNA: TGTGCCAGCAGTCCCCCAGTGGCAACTAATGAAAAACTGTTTTTT. This encodes CASSPPVATNEKLFF.

The V and J genes are TRBV15 and TRBJ1-5; maybe TRBD1 (5 bases). The CDR3 runs to 19 residues. Trimming took 3 bases from V and 1 from J, leaving 22 bases between them. Per germline, CDR1 LNHNV and CDR2 YYDKDF (reference sequence). For the CDR3, the DNA is TGTGCCACCAGCAGTCTCCGGGACGAAAAATCTTTAAGCAATCAGCCCCAGCATTTT. It translates to CATSSLRDEKSLSNQPQHF.

Ten or more counts support this clonotype. The chain carries TRBV10-3 and TRBJ2-5, with D maybe TRBD1 (5 bases). V lost 0 bases to trimming and J lost 1 base, with 12 bases between them. The CDR3 is 16 amino acids. Germline loops: CDR1 ENHRY, CDR2 SYGVKD. The CDR3 sequence: CAISESVTESQETQYF. The CDR3, as DNA: TGTGCCATCAGTGAGTCTGTGACAGAATCCCAAGAGACCCAGTACTTC.

There are a few counts of this clonotype. V and J are TRBV2 and TRBJ2-5, with 8 positions matching TRBD1. Trimming cost V 4 bases and J 2 bases; bases outside gene matches: 6. The CDR3 has 15 amino acids. Germline V CDR1 and CDR2: SNHLY, FYNNEI. In DNA form, the CDR3 reads TGTGCCAGCAGTGTACAGGGGGTTATACAAGAGACCCAGTACTTC. It codes for CASSVQGVIQETQYF.

In its sample, this clonotype was seen a few times. The genes are TRBV4-1 and TRBJ1-2; 9 bases fit TRBD1. CDR1 and CDR2 (germline): MGHRA, YSYEKL. CDR3 length: 14 amino acids. The V segment lost 2 bases and the J segment 9 bases; nucleotides outside the gene matches: 7. CDR3 in amino acids: CASSQLGTGRRYTF. In DNA form, the CDR3 reads TGCGCCAGCAGCCAACTAGGGACAGGGAGGCGCTACACCTTC.

J is TRBJ2-3 and V is TRBV7-9, with no clear D. The germline V gene encodes CDR1 SEHNR and CDR2 FQNEAQ (reference sequence). Trimming took 0 bases from V and 0 from J, leaving 10 bases between them. The CDR3 consists of 16 residues. This chain's CDR3 is CASSLAPRFSTDTQYF. The DNA for the CDR3 is TGTGCCAGCAGCTTAGCCCCAAGATTTAGCACAGATACGCAGTATTTT. The variable domain in full, with the rest retrieved from reference TRBV7-9 and TRBJ2-3, is DTGVSQNPRHKITKRGQNVTFRCDPISEHNRLYWYRQTLGQGPEFLTYFQNEAQLEKSRLLSDRFSAERPKGSFSTLEIQRTEQGDSAMYLCASSLAPRFSTDTQYFGPGTRLTVL.